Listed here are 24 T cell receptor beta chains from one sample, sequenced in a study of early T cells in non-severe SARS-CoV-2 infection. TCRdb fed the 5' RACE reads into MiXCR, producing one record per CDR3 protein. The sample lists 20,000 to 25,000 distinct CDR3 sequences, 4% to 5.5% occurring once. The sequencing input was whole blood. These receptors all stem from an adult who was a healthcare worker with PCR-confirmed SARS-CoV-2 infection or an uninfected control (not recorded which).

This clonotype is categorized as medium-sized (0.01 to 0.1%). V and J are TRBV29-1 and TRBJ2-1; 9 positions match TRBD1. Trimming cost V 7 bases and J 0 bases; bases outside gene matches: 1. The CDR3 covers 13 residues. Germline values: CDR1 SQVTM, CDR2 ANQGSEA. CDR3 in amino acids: CSGDRDSYNEQFF. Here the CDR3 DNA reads TGCAGCGGGGACAGGGACTCCTACAATGAGCAGTTCTTC.

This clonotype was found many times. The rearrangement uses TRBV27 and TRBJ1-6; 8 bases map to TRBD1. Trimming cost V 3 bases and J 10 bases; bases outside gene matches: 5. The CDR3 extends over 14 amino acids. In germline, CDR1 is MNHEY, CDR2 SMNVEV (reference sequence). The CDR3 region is CASSFARGRSPLHF. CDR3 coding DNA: TGTGCCAGCAGTTTCGCCAGGGGGCGATCACCCCTCCACTTT.

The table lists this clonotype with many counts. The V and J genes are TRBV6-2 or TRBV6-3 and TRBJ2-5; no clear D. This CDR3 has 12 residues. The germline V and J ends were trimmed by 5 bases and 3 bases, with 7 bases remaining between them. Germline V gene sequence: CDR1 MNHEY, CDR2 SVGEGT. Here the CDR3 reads CASSPSEETQYF. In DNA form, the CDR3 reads TGTGCCAGCAGTCCCTCGGAAGAGACCCAGTACTTC.

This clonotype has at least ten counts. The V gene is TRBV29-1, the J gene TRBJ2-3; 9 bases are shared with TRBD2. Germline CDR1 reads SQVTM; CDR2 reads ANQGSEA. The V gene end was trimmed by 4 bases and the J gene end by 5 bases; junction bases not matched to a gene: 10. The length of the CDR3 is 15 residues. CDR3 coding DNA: TGCAGCGTTGTTTCTGTAGCGGGAGCGGGAGATACGCAGTATTTT. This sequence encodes CSVVSVAGAGDTQYF.

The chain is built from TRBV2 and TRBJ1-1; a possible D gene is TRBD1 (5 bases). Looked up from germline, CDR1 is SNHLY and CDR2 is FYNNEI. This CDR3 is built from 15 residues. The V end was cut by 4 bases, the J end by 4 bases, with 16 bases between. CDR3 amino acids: CASSATRDFPTEAFF. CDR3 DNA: TGTGCCAGCAGTGCCACGAGGGACTTCCCCACTGAAGCTTTCTTT.

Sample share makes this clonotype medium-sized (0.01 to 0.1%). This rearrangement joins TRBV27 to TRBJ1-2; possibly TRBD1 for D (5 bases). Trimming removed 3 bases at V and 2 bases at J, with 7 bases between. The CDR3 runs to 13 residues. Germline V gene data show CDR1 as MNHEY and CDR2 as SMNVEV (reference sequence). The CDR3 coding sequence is TGTGCCAGCAGTTTCGAGGGGAACTATGGCTACACCTTC. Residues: CASSFEGNYGYTF.

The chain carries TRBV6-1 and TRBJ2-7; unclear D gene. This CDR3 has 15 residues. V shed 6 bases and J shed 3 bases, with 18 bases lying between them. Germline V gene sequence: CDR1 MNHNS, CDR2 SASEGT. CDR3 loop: CASSPGHGAIYEQYF. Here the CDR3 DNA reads TGTGCCAGCAGCCCTGGGCACGGAGCGATCTACGAGCAGTACTTC.

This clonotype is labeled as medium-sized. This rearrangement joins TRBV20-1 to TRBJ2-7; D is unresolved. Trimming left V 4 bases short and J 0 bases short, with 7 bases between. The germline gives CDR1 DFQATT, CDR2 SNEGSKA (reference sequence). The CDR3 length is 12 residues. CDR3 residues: CSATVNSYEQYF. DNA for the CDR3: TGCAGTGCTACAGTAAACTCCTACGAGCAGTACTTC.

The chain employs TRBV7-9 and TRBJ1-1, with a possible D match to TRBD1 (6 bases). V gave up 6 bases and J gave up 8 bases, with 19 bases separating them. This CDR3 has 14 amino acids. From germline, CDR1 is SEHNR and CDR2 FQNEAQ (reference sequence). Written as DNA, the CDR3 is TGTGCCAGCAGAAGTTGGGGGGACATTGCAGAAGCTTTCTTT. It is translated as CASRSWGDIAEAFF.

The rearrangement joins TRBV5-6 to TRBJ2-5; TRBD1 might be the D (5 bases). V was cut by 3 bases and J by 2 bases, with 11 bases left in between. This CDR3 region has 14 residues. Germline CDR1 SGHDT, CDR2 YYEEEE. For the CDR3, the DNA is TGTGCCAGCAGCTCAGGGCTGGGGCAAGAGACCCAGTACTTC. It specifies CASSSGLGQETQYF.

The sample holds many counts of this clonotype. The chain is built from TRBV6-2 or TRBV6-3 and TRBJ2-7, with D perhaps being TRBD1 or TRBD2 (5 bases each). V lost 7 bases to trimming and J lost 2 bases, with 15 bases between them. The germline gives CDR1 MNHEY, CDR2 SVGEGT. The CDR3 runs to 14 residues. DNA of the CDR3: TGTGCCAGCAAAGGGGACGGCACTACCTACGAGCAGTACTTC. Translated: CASKGDGTTYEQYF.

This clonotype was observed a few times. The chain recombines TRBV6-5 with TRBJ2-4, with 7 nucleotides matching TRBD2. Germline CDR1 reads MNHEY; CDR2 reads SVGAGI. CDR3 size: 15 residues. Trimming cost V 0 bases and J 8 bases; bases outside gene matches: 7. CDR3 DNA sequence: TGTGCCAGCAGTTACTCGACTGGCGGGAGTGACATTCAGTACTTC. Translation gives CASSYSTGGSDIQYF.

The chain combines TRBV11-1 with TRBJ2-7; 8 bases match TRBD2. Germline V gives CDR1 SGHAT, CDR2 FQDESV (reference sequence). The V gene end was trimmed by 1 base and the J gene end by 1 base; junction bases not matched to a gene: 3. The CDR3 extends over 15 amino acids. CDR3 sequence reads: CASSLEREMSYEQYF. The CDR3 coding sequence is TGTGCCAGCAGCTTAGAGCGGGAGATGTCCTACGAGCAGTACTTC.

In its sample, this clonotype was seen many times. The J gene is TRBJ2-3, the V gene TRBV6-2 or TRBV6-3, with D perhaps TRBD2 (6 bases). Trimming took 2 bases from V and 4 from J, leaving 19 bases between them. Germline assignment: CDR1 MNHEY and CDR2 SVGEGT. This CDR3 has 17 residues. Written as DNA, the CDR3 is TGTGCCAGCAGTTACCGGTTCGTGGGAGGTGGGTCAGATACGCAGTATTTT. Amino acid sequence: CASSYRFVGGGSDTQYF.

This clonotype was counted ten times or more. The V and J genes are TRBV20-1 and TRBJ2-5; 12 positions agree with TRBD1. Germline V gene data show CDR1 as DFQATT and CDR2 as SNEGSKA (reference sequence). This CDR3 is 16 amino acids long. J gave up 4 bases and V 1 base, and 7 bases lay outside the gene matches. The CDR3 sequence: CSARAPGTGGPETQYF. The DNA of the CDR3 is TGCAGTGCTAGAGCCCCCGGGACAGGGGGCCCAGAGACCCAGTACTTC.

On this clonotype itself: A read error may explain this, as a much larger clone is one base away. CDR3 sequence reads: CAISVGLAGTDTQYF. CDR3 DNA: TGTGCCATCAGTGTTGGACTAGCGGGCACAGATACGCAGTATTTT. This chain joins TRBV10-3 and TRBJ2-3; TRBD2 matches 10 bases. The CDR3 consists of 15 residues. The V gene's germline CDR1 is ENHRY and CDR2 SYGVKD. Trimming took 4 bases from V and 1 from J; bases not matched to a gene: 2.

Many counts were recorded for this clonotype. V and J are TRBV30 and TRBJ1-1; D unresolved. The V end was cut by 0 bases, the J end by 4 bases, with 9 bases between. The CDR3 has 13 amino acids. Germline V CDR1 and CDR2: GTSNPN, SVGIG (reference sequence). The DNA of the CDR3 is TGTGCCTGGAGTGTGTCACAGTCCACTGAAGCTTTCTTT. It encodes CAWSVSQSTEAFF.

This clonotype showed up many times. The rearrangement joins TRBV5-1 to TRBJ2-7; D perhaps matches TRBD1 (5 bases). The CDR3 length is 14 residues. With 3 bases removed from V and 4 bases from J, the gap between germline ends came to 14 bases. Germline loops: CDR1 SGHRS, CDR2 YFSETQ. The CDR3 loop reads CASSSDPNRYEQYF. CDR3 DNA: TGCGCCAGCAGCTCCGATCCGAACAGGTACGAGCAGTACTTC.

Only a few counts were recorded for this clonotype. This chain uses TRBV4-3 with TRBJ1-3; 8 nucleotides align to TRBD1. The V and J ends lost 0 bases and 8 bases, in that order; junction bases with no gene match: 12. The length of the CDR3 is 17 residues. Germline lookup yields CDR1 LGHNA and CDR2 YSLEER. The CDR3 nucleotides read TGCGCCAGCAGCCAAGATAGGCGGCAGGGGGCCAGTTACACCATATATTTT. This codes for CASSQDRRQGASYTIYF.

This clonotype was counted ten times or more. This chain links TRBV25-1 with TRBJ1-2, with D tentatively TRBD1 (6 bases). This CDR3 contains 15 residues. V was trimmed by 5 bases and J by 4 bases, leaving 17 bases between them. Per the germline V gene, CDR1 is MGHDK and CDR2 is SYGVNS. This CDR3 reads CASSLSTGAGYGYTF. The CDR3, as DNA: TGTGCCAGCAGTTTATCGACAGGTGCGGGCTATGGCTACACCTTC.

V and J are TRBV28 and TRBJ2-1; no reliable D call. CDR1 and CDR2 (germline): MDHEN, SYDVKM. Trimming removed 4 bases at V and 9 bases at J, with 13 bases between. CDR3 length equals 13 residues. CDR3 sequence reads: CASSSPFLGEQFF. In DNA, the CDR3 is TGTGCCAGCAGTTCCCCCTTTTTAGGTGAGCAGTTCTTC. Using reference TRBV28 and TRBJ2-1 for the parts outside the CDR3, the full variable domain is DVKVTQSSRYLVKRTGEKVFLECVQDMDHENMFWYRQDPGLGLRLIYFSYDVKMKEKGDIPEGYSVSREKKERFSLILESASTNQTSMYLCASSSPFLGEQFFGPGTRLTVL.

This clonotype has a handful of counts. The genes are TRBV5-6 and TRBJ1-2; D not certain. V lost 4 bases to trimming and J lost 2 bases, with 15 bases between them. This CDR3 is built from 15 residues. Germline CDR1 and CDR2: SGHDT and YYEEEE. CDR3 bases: TGTGCCAGCAGCCCTGTTGGAGGAGGAAACTATGGCTACACCTTC. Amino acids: CASSPVGGGNYGYTF. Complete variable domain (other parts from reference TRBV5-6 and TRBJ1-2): DAGVTQSPTHLIKTRGQQVTLRCSPKSGHDTVSWYQQALGQGPQFIFQYYEEEERQRGNFPDRFSGHQFPNYSSELNVNALLLGDSALYLCASSPVGGGNYGYTFGSGTRLTVV.

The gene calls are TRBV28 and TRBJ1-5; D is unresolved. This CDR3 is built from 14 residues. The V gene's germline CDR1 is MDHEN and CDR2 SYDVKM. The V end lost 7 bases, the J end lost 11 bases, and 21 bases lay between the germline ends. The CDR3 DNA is TGTGCCAGCATCCGGGGAGGACTGCGTGGGGCCCAGCATTTT. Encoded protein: CASIRGGLRGAQHF.

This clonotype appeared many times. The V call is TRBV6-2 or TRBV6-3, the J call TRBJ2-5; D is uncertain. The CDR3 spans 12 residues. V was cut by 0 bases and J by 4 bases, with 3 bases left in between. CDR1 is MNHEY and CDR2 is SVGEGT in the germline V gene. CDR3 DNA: TGTGCCAGCAGTTACTCGAGAGAGACCCAGTACTTC. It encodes CASSYSRETQYF.